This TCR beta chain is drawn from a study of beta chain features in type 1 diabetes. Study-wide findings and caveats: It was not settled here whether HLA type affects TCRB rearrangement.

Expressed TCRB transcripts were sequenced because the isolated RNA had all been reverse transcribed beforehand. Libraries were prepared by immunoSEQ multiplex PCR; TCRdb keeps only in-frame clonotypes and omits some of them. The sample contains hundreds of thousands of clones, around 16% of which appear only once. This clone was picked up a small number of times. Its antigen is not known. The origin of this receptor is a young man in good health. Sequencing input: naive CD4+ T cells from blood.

CDR3: CASSLWRGPADTQYF. The CDR3 coding sequence is TGTGCCAGCAGCTTATGGCGGGGGCCAGCGGATACGCAGTATTTT. The genes are TRBV7-8 and TRBJ2-3; TRBD2 might be the D (7 bases). Trimming shortened V by 2 bases and J by 6 bases, and 15 bases separated the two germline ends. Germline V gives CDR1 SGHVS, CDR2 FQNEAQ. The CDR3 sequence is 15 residues long.